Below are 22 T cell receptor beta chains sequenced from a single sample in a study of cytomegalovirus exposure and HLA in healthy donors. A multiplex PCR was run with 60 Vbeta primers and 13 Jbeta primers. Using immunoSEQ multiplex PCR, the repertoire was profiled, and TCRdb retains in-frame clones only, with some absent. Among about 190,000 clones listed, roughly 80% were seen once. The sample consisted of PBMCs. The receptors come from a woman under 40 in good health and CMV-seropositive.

This chain's CDR3 is CASSLAGGGANEQFF. In nucleotides, the CDR3 is TGTGCCAGCAGCTTAGCGGGAGGGGGGGCGAATGAGCAGTTCTTC. The chain employs TRBV11-3 and TRBJ2-1; the match to TRBD2 covers 8 bases. Germline values: CDR1 SGHNT, CDR2 YENEEA. The V segment lost 1 base and the J segment 7 bases; nucleotides outside the gene matches: 6. The CDR3 consists of 15 residues. The full variable domain, completed using reference TRBV11-3 and TRBJ2-1, is EAGVVQSPRYKIIEKKQPVAFWCNPISGHNTLYWYLQNLGQGPELLIRYENEEAVDDSQLPKDRFSAERLKGVDSTLKIQPAELGDSAVYLCASSLAGGGANEQFFGPGTRLTVL.

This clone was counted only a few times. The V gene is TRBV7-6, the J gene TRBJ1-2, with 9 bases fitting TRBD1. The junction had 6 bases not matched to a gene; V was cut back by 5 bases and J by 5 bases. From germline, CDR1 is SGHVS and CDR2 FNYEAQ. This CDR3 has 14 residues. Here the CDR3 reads CASSPGTGPYGYTF. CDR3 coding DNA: TGTGCCAGCAGCCCCGGGACAGGGCCGTATGGCTACACCTTC.

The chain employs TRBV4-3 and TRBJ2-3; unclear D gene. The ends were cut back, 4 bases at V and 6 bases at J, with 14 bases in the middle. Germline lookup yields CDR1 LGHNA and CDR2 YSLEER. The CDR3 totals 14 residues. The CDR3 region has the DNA TGCGCCAGCAGCCCAAGCCTGTACCCGGATACGCAGTATTTT. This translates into CASSPSLYPDTQYF.

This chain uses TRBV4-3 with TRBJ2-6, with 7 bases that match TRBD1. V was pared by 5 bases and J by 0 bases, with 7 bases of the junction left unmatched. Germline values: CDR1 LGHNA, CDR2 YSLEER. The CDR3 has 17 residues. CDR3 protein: CASSKLTGNSGANVLTF. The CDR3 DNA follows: TGCGCCAGCAGCAAGTTGACAGGGAACTCTGGGGCCAACGTCCTGACTTTC.

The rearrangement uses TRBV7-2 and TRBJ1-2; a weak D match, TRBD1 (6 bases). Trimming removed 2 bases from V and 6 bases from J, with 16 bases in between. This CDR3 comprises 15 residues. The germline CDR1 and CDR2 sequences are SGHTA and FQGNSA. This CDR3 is CASSLTTGNLDGYTF. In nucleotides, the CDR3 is TGTGCCAGCAGCTTAACTACAGGGAACCTAGATGGCTACACCTTC.

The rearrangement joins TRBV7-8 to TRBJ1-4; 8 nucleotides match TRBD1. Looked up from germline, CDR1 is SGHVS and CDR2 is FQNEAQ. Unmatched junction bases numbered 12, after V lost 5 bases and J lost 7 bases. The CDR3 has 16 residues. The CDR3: CASSPISGTGGEKLFF. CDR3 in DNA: TGTGCCAGCAGCCCCATTTCCGGGACAGGCGGTGAAAAACTGTTTTTT.

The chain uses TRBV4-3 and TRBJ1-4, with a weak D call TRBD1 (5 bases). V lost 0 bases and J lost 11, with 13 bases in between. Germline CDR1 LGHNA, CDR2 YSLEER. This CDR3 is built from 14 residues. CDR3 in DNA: TGCGCCAGCAGCCAAGATCGCGGGGGAGAGAAACTGTTTTTT. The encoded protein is CASSQDRGGEKLFF.

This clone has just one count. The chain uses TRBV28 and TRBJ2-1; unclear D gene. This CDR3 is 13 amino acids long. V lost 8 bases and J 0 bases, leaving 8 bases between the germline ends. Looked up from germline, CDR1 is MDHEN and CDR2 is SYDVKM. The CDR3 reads CASEESSYNEQFF. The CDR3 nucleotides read TGTGCCAGCGAGGAGAGCTCCTACAATGAGCAGTTCTTC.

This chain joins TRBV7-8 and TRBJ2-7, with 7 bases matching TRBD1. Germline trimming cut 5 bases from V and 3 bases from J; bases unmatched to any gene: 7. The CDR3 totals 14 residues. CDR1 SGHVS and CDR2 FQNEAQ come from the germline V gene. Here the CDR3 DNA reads TGTGCCAGCAGCCGTCGACAGGGACACTACGAGCAGTACTTC. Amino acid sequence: CASSRRQGHYEQYF. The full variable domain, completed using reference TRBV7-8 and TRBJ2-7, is GAGVSQSPRYKVAKRGQDVALRCDPISGHVSLFWYQQALGQGPEFLTYFQNEAQLDKSGLPSDRFFAERPEGSVSTLKIQRTQQEDSAVYLCASSRRQGHYEQYFGPGTRLTVT.

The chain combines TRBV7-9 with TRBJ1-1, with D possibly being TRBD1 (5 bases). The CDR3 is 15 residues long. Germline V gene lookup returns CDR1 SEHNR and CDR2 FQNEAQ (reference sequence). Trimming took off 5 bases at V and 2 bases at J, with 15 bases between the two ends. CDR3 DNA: TGTGCCAGCAGCCCCCGGGGGGGGATTAACACTGAAGCTTTCTTT. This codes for CASSPRGGINTEAFF.

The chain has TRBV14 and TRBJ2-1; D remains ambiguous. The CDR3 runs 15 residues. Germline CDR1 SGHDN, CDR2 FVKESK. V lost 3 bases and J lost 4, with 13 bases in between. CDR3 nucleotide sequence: TGTGCCAGCAGCCACCCCCTTCTCGGTTACAATGAGCAGTTCTTC. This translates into CASSHPLLGYNEQFF.

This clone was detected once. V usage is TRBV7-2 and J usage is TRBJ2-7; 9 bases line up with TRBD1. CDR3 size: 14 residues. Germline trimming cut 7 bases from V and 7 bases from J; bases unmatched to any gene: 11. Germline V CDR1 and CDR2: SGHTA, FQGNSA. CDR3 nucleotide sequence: TGTGCCAGCACCACGCGTGGCGGGACAGGGGAGCAGTACTTC. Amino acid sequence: CASTTRGGTGEQYF.

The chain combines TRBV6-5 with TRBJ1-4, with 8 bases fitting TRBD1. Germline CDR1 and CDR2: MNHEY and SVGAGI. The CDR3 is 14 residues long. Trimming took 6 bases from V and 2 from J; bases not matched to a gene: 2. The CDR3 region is CASRTGGTNEKLFF. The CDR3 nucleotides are TGTGCCAGCAGAACAGGGGGTACTAATGAAAAACTGTTTTTT.

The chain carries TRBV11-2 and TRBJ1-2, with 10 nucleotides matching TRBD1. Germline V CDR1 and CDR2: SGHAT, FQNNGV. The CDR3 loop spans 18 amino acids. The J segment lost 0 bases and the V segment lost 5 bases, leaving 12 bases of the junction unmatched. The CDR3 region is CASSPRTGGSLANYGYTF. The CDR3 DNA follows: TGTGCCAGCAGCCCACGGACAGGGGGTTCTTTAGCTAACTATGGCTACACCTTC.

CDR3 coding DNA: TGTGCCAGCAGTACCGGGACACCAGAGACCCAGTACTTC. This sequence encodes CASSTGTPETQYF. The chain has TRBV28 and TRBJ2-5; possibly TRBD1 for D (6 bases). The germline V gene encodes CDR1 MDHEN and CDR2 SYDVKM. The CDR3 sequence is 13 residues long. V gave up 5 bases and J gave up 4 bases, with 11 bases separating them.

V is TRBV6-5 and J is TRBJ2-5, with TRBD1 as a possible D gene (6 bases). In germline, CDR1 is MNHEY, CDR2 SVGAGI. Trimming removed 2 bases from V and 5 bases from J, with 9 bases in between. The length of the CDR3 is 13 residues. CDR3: CASSYGGLETQYF. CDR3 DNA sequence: TGTGCCAGCAGTTACGGGGGCTTGGAGACCCAGTACTTC.

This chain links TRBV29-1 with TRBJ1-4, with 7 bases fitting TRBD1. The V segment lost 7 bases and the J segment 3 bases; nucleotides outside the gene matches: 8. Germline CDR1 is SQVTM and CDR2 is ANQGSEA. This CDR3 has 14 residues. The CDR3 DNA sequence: TGCAGCGCGACCCCCGGGACAGCTAATGAAAAACTGTTTTTT. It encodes CSATPGTANEKLFF.

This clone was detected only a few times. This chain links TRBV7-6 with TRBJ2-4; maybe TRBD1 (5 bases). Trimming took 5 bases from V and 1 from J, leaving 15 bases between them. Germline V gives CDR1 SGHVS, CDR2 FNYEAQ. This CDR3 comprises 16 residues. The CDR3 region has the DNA TGTGCCAGCAGCCAGACAGCGAATAGGGCCAAAAACATTCAGTACTTC. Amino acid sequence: CASSQTANRAKNIQYF.

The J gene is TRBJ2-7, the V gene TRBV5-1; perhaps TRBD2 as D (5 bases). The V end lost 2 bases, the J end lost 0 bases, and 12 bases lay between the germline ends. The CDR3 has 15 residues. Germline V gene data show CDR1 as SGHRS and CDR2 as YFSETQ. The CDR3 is CASSFSTGSSYEQYF. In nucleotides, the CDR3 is TGCGCCAGCAGCTTTTCGACGGGGAGCTCCTACGAGCAGTACTTC.

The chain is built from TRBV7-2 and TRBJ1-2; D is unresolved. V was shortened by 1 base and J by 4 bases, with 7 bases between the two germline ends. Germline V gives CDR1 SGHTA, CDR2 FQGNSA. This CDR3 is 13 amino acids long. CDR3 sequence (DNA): TGTGCCAGCAGCTTAGGGAGTTCCTATGGCTACACCTTC. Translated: CASSLGSSYGYTF.

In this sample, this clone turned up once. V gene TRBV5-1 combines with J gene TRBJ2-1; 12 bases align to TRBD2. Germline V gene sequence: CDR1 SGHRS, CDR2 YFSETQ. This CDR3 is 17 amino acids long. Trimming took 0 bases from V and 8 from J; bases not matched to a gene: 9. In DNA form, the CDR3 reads TGCGCCAGCAGCTTGGTGACTAGCGGGAGTGGAAAGGATGAGCAGTTCTTC. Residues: CASSLVTSGSGKDEQFF.

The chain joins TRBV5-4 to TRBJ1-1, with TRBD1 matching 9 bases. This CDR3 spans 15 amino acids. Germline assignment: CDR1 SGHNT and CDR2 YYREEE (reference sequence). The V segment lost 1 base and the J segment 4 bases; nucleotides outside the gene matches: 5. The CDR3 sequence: CASSLNRQGGTEAFF. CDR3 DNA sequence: TGTGCCAGCAGCTTGAACAGACAGGGGGGCACTGAAGCTTTCTTT. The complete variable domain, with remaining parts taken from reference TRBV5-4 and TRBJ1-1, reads ETGVTQSPTHLIKTRGQQVTLRCSSQSGHNTVSWYQQALGQGPQFIFQYYREEENGRGNFPPRFSGLQFPNYSSELNVNALELDDSALYLCASSLNRQGGTEAFFGQGTRLTVV.